Presented here are 7 T cell receptor beta chains from one specimen sequenced in a study of control samples from healthy donors and cancer patients. The assay was immunoSEQ multiplex PCR, and TCRdb's table has in-frame clones only and misses some. This table holds 70,000 to 95,000 clones, roughly 86% found once. Sequencing used blood. The receptors were sampled from a man aged 50 to 60 in good health.

The CDR3 loop reads CASSETGSDQPQHF. The CDR3 nucleotides are TGTGCCAGCAGCGAGACAGGGTCGGACCAGCCCCAGCATTTT. The rearrangement joins TRBV6-5 to TRBJ1-5; 7 bases align to TRBD1. Per germline, CDR1 MNHEY and CDR2 SVGAGI. This CDR3 contains 14 residues. V shed 6 bases, J shed 7 bases, and the junction held 9 bases outside the gene matches.

This clone occurred once. V usage is TRBV28 and J usage is TRBJ1-2; D is perhaps TRBD1 (5 bases). The CDR3 runs 14 residues. The germline gives CDR1 MDHEN, CDR2 SYDVKM. The V and J ends lost 6 bases and 2 bases respectively, with 13 bases between them. CDR3 sequence reads: CASRTTGTNYGYTF. The DNA of the CDR3 is TGTGCCAGCAGAACTACCGGGACCAACTATGGCTACACCTTC.

This chain joins TRBV19 and TRBJ1-3; a possible D gene is TRBD1 (5 bases). This CDR3 comprises 15 residues. In germline, CDR1 is LNHDA, CDR2 SQIVND (reference sequence). Between the trimmed V and J ends, which lost 5 bases and 0 bases, there was a span of 11 bases. CDR3 coding DNA: TGTGCCAGTAGTTGGCAGGGAGACTCTGGAAACACCATATATTTT. It is translated as CASSWQGDSGNTIYF.

V usage is TRBV6-5 and J usage is TRBJ1-1; D is uncertain. This CDR3 has 15 amino acids. V shed 8 bases and J shed 3 bases, with 19 bases lying between them. Germline loops: CDR1 MNHEY, CDR2 SVGAGI. In DNA, the CDR3 is TGTGCCAGCCGGACCGATTATTCGCTGGACACTGAAGCTTTCTTT. Translated, it gives CASRTDYSLDTEAFF.

The rearrangement joins TRBV24-1 to TRBJ1-2; TRBD1 matches 7 bases. Per germline, CDR1 KGHDR and CDR2 SFDVKD. The ends lost 4 bases at V and 4 bases at J; junction bases unmatched: 5. There are 14 residues in the CDR3. This CDR3 reads CATSDLTGTYGYTF. The CDR3 DNA reads TGTGCCACCAGTGACTTGACAGGGACCTATGGCTACACCTTC.

The chain carries TRBV19 and TRBJ1-1, with 7 positions matching TRBD1. The CDR3 runs to 15 residues. Germline assignment: CDR1 LNHDA and CDR2 SQIVND (reference sequence). V trimming: 2 bases; J trimming: 6 bases; junction bases outside the gene matches: 9. The CDR3 DNA reads as TGTGCCAGTAGTATAAGGGCAGGGGGTAGGGCTGAAGCTTTCTTT. This sequence encodes CASSIRAGGRAEAFF.

This rearrangement joins TRBV7-9 to TRBJ2-7; D tentatively fits TRBD1 or TRBD2 (5 bases each). The CDR3 length is 13 residues. Germline assignment: CDR1 SEHNR and CDR2 FQNEAQ (reference sequence). Trimming shortened V by 5 bases and J by 4 bases, and 12 bases separated the two germline ends. CDR3 residues: CASSPLGEYEQYF. DNA for the CDR3: TGTGCCAGCAGCCCGTTGGGGGAGTACGAGCAGTACTTC.